This is a list of T cell receptor beta chains from one sample in a study of monozygotic twins with inflammatory bowel disease. TCRdb reprocessed the 5' RACE reads and keeps a single row for each CDR3 protein, giving no DNA. The table for this sample gives more than 350,000 distinct CDR3 sequences. The source material was blood. These receptors originate from a human donor with ulcerative colitis or Crohn's disease, or a healthy co-twin of an affected twin (not recorded which). CDR3s include the opening cysteine and the closing phenylalanine or tryptophan. The order of the fields is V gene, J gene, CDR3 protein.

TRBV29-1	TRBJ2-1	CSANSGRNEQFF
TRBV30	TRBJ1-1	CACQSFGTEAFF
TRBV7-9	TRBJ2-7	CASSLAGTGGREQYF
TRBV7-3	TRBJ2-1	CASSPYGLADPSYNEQFF
TRBV6-5	TRBJ1-1	CASSYSKGFRTNTEAFF
TRBV5-1	TRBJ1-1	CASSSGQNNAEAFF
TRBV5-1	TRBJ1-1	CASSLRSPWDTEAFF
TRBV18	TRBJ2-3	CASSRGPNTDTQYF
TRBV5-4	TRBJ1-6	CASSPGPGVTINSPLHF
TRBV27	TRBJ1-1	CASSLRQGNTEAFF
TRBV12-3/TRBV12-4	TRBJ2-3	CASSLSIPNTQYF
TRBV10-3	TRBJ2-7	CAISGGYEQYF
TRBV18	TRBJ1-6	CASSLSGDLYNSPLHF
TRBV20-1	TRBJ2-7	CSARGDSSYEQYF
TRBV4-2	TRBJ1-2	CASSLGTLDPRSYGYTF
TRBV19	TRBJ2-1	CASSRDGREQFF
TRBV5-1	TRBJ1-1	CASSTWTATEAFF
TRBV20-1	TRBJ2-5	CSATDRTSGGETQYF
TRBV7-9	TRBJ2-7	CASSLATGGNYEQYF
TRBV24-1	TRBJ2-3	CATSDQSSVDTQYF
TRBV5-1	TRBJ2-2	CASSFGRENTGELFF
TRBV20-1	TRBJ2-7	CSAPDRAGYEQYF
TRBV19	TRBJ2-2	CASSSKGPNTGELFF
TRBV5-6	TRBJ1-5	CASSLSAHQPQHF
TRBV18	TRBJ2-2	CASSYSGIGNTGELFF
TRBV29-1	TRBJ2-1	CSVRQGSYNEQFF
TRBV7-2	TRBJ2-7	CASSWNPAGSYEQYF
TRBV6-1	TRBJ1-5	CASSERQPQHF
TRBV14	TRBJ2-5	CASSPWTNQETQYF
TRBV20-1	TRBJ1-1	CSARTGGDKGAFF
TRBV5-1	TRBJ1-1	CASSQPDGPTEAFF
TRBV10-1	TRBJ1-5	CASRFGQVGYRPQHF
TRBV3-1	TRBJ2-5	CASSRQRLAGVPGETQYF
TRBV3-1	TRBJ2-7	CASSQASGRAYEQYF
TRBV5-1	TRBJ1-1	CASSLAFGLEAFF
TRBV5-1	TRBJ2-1	CASSLALAGVNNEQFF
TRBV4-2	TRBJ1-2	CASGPGQGHGYTF
TRBV20-1	TRBJ2-7	CSARETGFSYEQYF
TRBV28	TRBJ1-5	CASPTGAPDQPQHF
TRBV5-5	TRBJ2-3	CASSLESTRTDTQYF
TRBV29-1	TRBJ2-1	CSAGDRLYNEQFF
TRBV4-3	TRBJ2-2	CASSQDRGARSTGELFF
TRBV3-1	TRBJ2-2	CASSLSVLAGTAGELFF
TRBV29-1	TRBJ2-1	CSAGTYGDEQFF
TRBV20-1	TRBJ2-3	CSARLAVYTDTQYF
TRBV7-9	TRBJ1-2	CASSSFLYGYTF
TRBV5-5	TRBJ2-3	CASSLGGGLTDTQYF